This section outlines one T cell receptor beta chain sequence together with its context. The record originates from a study of CD8 T cells in Susac syndrome. Study-level information: Patients with Susac syndrome were, at the time of blood collection, therapy-naive, maintained on corticosteroids, or maintained on intravenous immunoglobulin alone.

V lost 1 base, J lost 8 bases, and 14 bases lay in between. CDR3 size: 14 residues. Germline values: CDR1 SGHTA, CDR2 FQGNSA. About 0.5 to 1 ug RNA was reverse transcribed with random hexamers. Across 54 Vbeta and 13 Jbeta, immunoSEQ multiplex PCR amplified TCR beta CDR3. TCRdb fed the immunoSEQ multiplex PCR reads into MiXCR, producing one record per CDR3 protein. The table shows more than 100,000 distinct CDR3 sequences, with roughly 94% occurring only once. Material: CD8+ T cells from PBMCs. V gene TRBV7-2 combines with J gene TRBJ1-2; D might be TRBD1 (5 bases). The sequence was obtained from a human donor with Susac syndrome. This CDR3 is CASSLVTGADGYTF. As DNA, the CDR3 is TGTGCCAGCAGCTTAGTGACTGGGGCGGACGGCTACACCTTC.